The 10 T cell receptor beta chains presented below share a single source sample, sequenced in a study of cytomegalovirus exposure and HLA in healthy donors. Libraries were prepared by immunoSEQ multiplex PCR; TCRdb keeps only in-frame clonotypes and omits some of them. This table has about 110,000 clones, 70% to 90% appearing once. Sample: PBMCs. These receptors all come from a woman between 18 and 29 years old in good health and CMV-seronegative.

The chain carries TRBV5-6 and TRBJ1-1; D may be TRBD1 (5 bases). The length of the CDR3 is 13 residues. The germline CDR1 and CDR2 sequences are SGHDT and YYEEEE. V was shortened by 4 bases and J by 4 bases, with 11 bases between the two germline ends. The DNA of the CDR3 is TGTGCCAGCAGCCCGGGGGGGTCCACTGAAGCTTTCTTT. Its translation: CASSPGGSTEAFF.

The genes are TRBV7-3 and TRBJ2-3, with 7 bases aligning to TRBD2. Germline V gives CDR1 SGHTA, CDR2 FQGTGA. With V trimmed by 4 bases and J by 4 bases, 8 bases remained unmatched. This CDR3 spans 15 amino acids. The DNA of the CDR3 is TGTGCCAGCAGCTCGGTTGGGGGGGAGGCAGATACGCAGTATTTT. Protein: CASSSVGGEADTQYF.

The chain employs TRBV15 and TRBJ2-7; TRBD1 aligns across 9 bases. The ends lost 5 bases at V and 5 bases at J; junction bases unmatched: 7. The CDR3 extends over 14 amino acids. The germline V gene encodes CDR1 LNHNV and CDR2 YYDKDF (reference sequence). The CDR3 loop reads CATSGRTGVHEQYF. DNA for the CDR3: TGTGCCACCAGCGGAAGGACAGGGGTCCACGAGCAGTACTTC.

The CDR3 reads CASSPGAGGYNEQFF. The DNA of the CDR3 is TGTGCCAGCAGTCCCGGAGCGGGGGGCTACAATGAGCAGTTCTTC. This rearrangement joins TRBV6-5 to TRBJ2-1, with 9 bases lining up with TRBD2. J gave up 3 bases and V 5 bases, and 5 bases lay outside the gene matches. The CDR3 has 15 residues. From germline, CDR1 is MNHEY and CDR2 SVGAGI.

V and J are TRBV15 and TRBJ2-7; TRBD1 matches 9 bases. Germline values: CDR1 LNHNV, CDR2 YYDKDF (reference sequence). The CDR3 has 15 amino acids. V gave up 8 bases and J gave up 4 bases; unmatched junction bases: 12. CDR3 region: CATESSGTGLYEQYF. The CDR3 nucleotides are TGTGCCACCGAATCTTCCGGGACAGGGCTATACGAGCAGTACTTC. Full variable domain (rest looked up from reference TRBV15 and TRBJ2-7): DAMVIQNPRYQVTQFGKPVTLSCSQTLNHNVMYWYQQKSSQAPKLLFHYYDKDFNNEADTPDNFQSRRPNTSFCFLDIRSPGLGDTAMYLCATESSGTGLYEQYFGPGTRLTVT.

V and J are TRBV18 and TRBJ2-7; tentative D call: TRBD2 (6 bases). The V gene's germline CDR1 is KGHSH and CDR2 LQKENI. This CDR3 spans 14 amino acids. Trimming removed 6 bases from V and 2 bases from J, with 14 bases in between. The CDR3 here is CASSAWGRTYEQYF. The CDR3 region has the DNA TGTGCCAGCTCGGCCTGGGGGAGGACCTACGAGCAGTACTTC.

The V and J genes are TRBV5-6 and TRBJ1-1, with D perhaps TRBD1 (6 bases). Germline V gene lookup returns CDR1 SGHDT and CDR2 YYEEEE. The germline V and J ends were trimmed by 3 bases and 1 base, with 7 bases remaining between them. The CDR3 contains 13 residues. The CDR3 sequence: CASSWDTNTEAFF. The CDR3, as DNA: TGTGCCAGCAGCTGGGACACGAACACTGAAGCTTTCTTT.

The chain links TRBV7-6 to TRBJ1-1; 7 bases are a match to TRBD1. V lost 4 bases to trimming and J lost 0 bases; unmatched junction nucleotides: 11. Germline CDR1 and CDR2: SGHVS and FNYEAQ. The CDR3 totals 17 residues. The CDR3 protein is CASSYLTGESMNTEAFF. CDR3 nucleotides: TGTGCCAGCAGCTATTTAACAGGGGAGTCCATGAACACTGAAGCTTTCTTT.

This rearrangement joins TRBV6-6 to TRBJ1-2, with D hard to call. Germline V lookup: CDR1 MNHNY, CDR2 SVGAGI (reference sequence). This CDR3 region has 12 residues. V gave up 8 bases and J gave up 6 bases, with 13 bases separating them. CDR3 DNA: TGTGCCAGCGTTTCTGGGCAAGATGGCTACACCTTC. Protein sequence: CASVSGQDGYTF.

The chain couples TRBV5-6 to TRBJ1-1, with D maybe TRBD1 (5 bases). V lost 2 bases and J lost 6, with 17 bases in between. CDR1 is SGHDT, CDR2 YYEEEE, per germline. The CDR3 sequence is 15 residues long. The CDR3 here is CASSFQWGESAEAFF. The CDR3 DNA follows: TGTGCCAGCAGCTTCCAATGGGGGGAGAGTGCTGAAGCTTTCTTT. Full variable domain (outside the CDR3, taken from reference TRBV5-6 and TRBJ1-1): DAGVTQSPTHLIKTRGQQVTLRCSPKSGHDTVSWYQQALGQGPQFIFQYYEEEERQRGNFPDRFSGHQFPNYSSELNVNALLLGDSALYLCASSFQWGESAEAFFGQGTRLTVV.